Below, 31 T cell receptor beta chains from the same sample are listed, as sequenced in a study of CD8 T cells in Susac syndrome. RNA was extracted with the RNeasy kit, and a quantity of about 0.45 to 1 ug was reverse transcribed using random hexamers. A single record per CDR3 protein comes from TCRdb applying MiXCR to the immunoSEQ multiplex PCR reads. The table records about 80,000 distinct CDR3 sequences, around 94% of them present only once. Sequences were obtained from CD8+ T cells from PBMCs. These TCRs come from a human donor in good health.

J is TRBJ2-3 and V is TRBV20-1; perhaps TRBD2 as D (6 bases). Germline V gene lookup returns CDR1 DFQATT and CDR2 SNEGSKA (reference sequence). The CDR3 is made up of 13 amino acids. The V and J ends lost 7 bases and 3 bases respectively, with 14 bases between them. CDR3: CSGREWGTDTQYF. Here the CDR3 DNA reads TGCAGTGGCCGGGAGTGGGGGACAGATACGCAGTATTTT.

The chain carries TRBV12-3 or TRBV12-4 and TRBJ2-1, with D uncertain. CDR3 size: 15 residues. V gave up 4 bases and J gave up 0 bases, with 10 bases separating them. The CDR3 nucleotides are TGTGCCAGCAGTTCCTCAACGAGCTCCTACAATGAGCAGTTCTTC. Translating gives CASSSSTSSYNEQFF.

V is TRBV30 and J is TRBJ2-1; 12 bases map to TRBD2. CDR3 length equals 18 residues. The junction had 8 bases not matched to a gene; V was cut back by 0 bases and J by 2 bases. Germline CDR1 and CDR2: GTSNPN and SVGIG (reference sequence). In nucleotides, the CDR3 is TGTGCCTGGAGTGTACGGCTAGCGGGAGGGGGTCCCTACAATGAGCAGTTCTTC. Protein product: CAWSVRLAGGGPYNEQFF. Variable domain in full (rest from reference TRBV30 and TRBJ2-1): SQTIHQWPATLVQPVGSPLSLECTVEGTSNPNLYWYRQAAGRGLQLLFYSVGIGQISSEVPQNLSASRPQDRQFILSSKKLLLSDSGFYLCAWSVRLAGGGPYNEQFFGPGTRLTVL.

V and J are TRBV6-1 and TRBJ2-2; 11 bases agree with TRBD2. CDR3 length equals 15 residues. V gave up 0 bases and J gave up 6 bases; unmatched junction bases: 0. Germline V gives CDR1 MNHNS, CDR2 SASEGT. This CDR3 is CASSEASGGAGELFF. CDR3 DNA sequence: TGTGCCAGCAGTGAAGCTAGCGGGGGGGCCGGGGAGCTGTTTTTT.

V gene TRBV7-9 combines with J gene TRBJ2-1, with a possible D match to TRBD2 (6 bases). V lost 5 bases, J lost 2 bases, and 10 bases lay in between. The germline CDR1 and CDR2 sequences are SEHNR and FQNEAQ (reference sequence). This CDR3 contains 14 residues. The CDR3, as DNA: TGTGCCAGCAGCACGGGACTCGCCTACAATGAGCAGTTCTTC. This translates into CASSTGLAYNEQFF.

V is TRBV5-4 and J is TRBJ2-1, with no clear D. CDR1 is SGHNT, CDR2 YYREEE, per germline (reference sequence). The CDR3 contains 15 residues. The ends were cut back, 1 base at V and 0 bases at J, with 8 bases in the middle. CDR3 sequence (DNA): TGTGCCAGCAGCTTGATTGAGAGCTCCTACAATGAGCAGTTCTTC. It specifies CASSLIESSYNEQFF.

This clonotype was seen a single time. This rearrangement joins TRBV7-9 to TRBJ1-1; D perhaps matches TRBD1 (6 bases). The V gene's germline CDR1 is SEHNR and CDR2 FQNEAQ (reference sequence). V was trimmed by 3 bases and J by 2 bases, leaving 13 bases between them. The CDR3 loop spans 15 amino acids. The CDR3: CASSFARGVNTEAFF. The CDR3 region has the DNA TGTGCCAGCAGCTTTGCGAGGGGGGTAAACACTGAAGCTTTCTTT.

The V gene is TRBV4-1, the J gene TRBJ2-2; 10 bases are shared with TRBD2. The ends lost 0 bases at V and 7 bases at J; junction bases unmatched: 8. Germline-derived CDR1 and CDR2 are MGHRA and YSYEKL. The CDR3 runs to 17 residues. In nucleotides, the CDR3 is TGCGCCAGCAGCCAAGATGCTCTAGCGGGAGATCACGGGGAGCTGTTTTTT. As protein: CASSQDALAGDHGELFF.

The chain carries TRBV10-3 and TRBJ1-2; D not resolved. V shed 0 bases and J shed 3 bases, with 8 bases lying between them. The CDR3 runs to 14 residues. Germline assignment: CDR1 ENHRY and CDR2 SYGVKD. CDR3 DNA sequence: TGTGCCATCAGTGAGTCAGGAGCCCACTATGGCTACACCTTC. Translating it yields CAISESGAHYGYTF.

J is TRBJ1-5 and V is TRBV6-1; no definite D call. Germline assignment: CDR1 MNHNS and CDR2 SASEGT. V lost 7 bases and J 4 bases, leaving 11 bases between the germline ends. The CDR3 is 13 residues long. This CDR3 reads CASTEWENQPQHF. CDR3 bases: TGTGCCAGCACCGAGTGGGAAAATCAGCCCCAGCATTTT.

The J gene is TRBJ1-4, the V gene TRBV4-1; a possible D gene is TRBD1 (5 bases). The CDR3 extends over 11 amino acids. Germline assignment: CDR1 MGHRA and CDR2 YSYEKL. V lost 4 bases and J 12 bases, leaving 9 bases between the germline ends. The CDR3: CASSPETELFF. CDR3 nucleotides: TGCGCCAGCAGCCCGGAGACAGAACTGTTTTTT.

The chain couples TRBV5-4 to TRBJ2-3, with D hard to call. Trimming stripped 1 base from V and 1 base from J, with 19 bases between. Germline CDR1 is SGHNT and CDR2 is YYREEE (reference sequence). This CDR3 region has 18 residues. As DNA, the CDR3 is TGTGCCAGCAGCTTGCCAGCACCCCCGGCAGGAGGCACAGATACGCAGTATTTT. Translation: CASSLPAPPAGGTDTQYF.

V gene TRBV25-1 combines with J gene TRBJ2-7; no definite D call. CDR3 size: 14 residues. V was pared by 6 bases and J by 0 bases, with 12 bases between. Germline V gene sequence: CDR1 MGHDK, CDR2 SYGVNS. DNA for the CDR3: TGTGCCAGCAGCCTAGGCGTTATCTCCTACGAGCAGTACTTC. Residues: CASSLGVISYEQYF.

The chain employs TRBV5-1 and TRBJ2-1, with 7 bases identical to TRBD1. The junction had 9 bases not matched to a gene; V was cut back by 2 bases and J by 4 bases. Looked up from germline, CDR1 is SGHRS and CDR2 is YFSETQ. This CDR3 comprises 16 residues. CDR3 protein: CASSLGYEGAYNEQFF. As DNA, the CDR3 is TGCGCCAGCAGCTTAGGGTACGAGGGGGCATACAATGAGCAGTTCTTC.

The V gene is TRBV20-1, the J gene TRBJ2-3; D is unresolved. This CDR3 is 12 amino acids long. Germline V lookup: CDR1 DFQATT, CDR2 SNEGSKA (reference sequence). Trimming left V 8 bases short and J 2 bases short, with 11 bases between. The DNA for the CDR3 is TGCAGTCTCAGTGAAACCACAGATACGCAGTATTTT. Its translation: CSLSETTDTQYF.

This rearrangement joins TRBV5-4 to TRBJ1-2; D unresolved. The CDR3 is 12 residues long. Trimming cost V 0 bases and J 8 bases, with 8 bases left between them. CDR1 is SGHNT, CDR2 YYREEE, per germline (reference sequence). The CDR3 region is CASSLEMGGYTF. CDR3 nucleotide sequence: TGTGCCAGCAGCTTGGAGATGGGCGGCTACACCTTC.

The rearrangement links TRBV5-1 to TRBJ1-2; TRBD1 matches 8 bases. CDR1 and CDR2 from the germline V gene are SGHRS and YFSETQ. Unmatched junction bases numbered 2, after V lost 5 bases and J lost 8 bases. The CDR3 has 11 residues. CDR3: CASRDRDGYTF. The CDR3 DNA sequence: TGCGCCAGCAGGGACAGGGACGGCTACACCTTC.

The chain links TRBV5-1 to TRBJ2-1; maybe TRBD2 (6 bases). The CDR3 covers 15 residues. V was cut by 5 bases and J by 0 bases, with 12 bases left in between. Germline V CDR1 and CDR2: SGHRS, YFSETQ. The CDR3 here is CASSQDYSSYNEQFF. The CDR3 DNA follows: TGCGCCAGCAGTCAGGACTACAGCTCCTACAATGAGCAGTTCTTC.

J is TRBJ2-7 and V is TRBV6-6; D is undetermined. V was shortened by 6 bases and J by 6 bases, with 12 bases between the two germline ends. Per the germline V gene, CDR1 is MNHNY and CDR2 is SVGAGI (reference sequence). The CDR3 has 12 amino acids. CDR3: CASRARVGEQYF. CDR3 coding DNA: TGTGCCAGCAGAGCGAGAGTGGGCGAGCAGTACTTC.

V is TRBV6-5 and J is TRBJ1-5; a weak D match, TRBD1 (5 bases). Trimming shortened V by 0 bases and J by 7 bases, and 10 bases separated the two germline ends. This CDR3 contains 14 residues. From germline, CDR1 is MNHEY and CDR2 SVGAGI. This chain's CDR3 is CASSYSDSDQPQHF. In nucleotides, the CDR3 is TGTGCCAGCAGTTACTCCGACAGTGACCAGCCCCAGCATTTT.

The chain is built from TRBV18 and TRBJ1-5, with D unresolved. The CDR3 extends over 15 amino acids. Germline V gene data show CDR1 as KGHSH and CDR2 as LQKENI. V lost 5 bases, J lost 6 bases, and 17 bases lay in between. The CDR3 nucleotides read TGTGCCAGCTCAGTAATCATGCCTGAACTTCAGCCCCAGCATTTT. Translated: CASSVIMPELQPQHF.

The chain is built from TRBV30 and TRBJ2-1; no reliable D call. V was shortened by 0 bases and J by 7 bases, with 10 bases between the two germline ends. The CDR3 consists of 13 residues. Germline values: CDR1 GTSNPN, CDR2 SVGIG (reference sequence). CDR3 DNA sequence: TGTGCCTGGAGTGTACAACACTGGAATGAGCAGTTCTTC. Protein sequence: CAWSVQHWNEQFF.

This chain links TRBV27 with TRBJ2-5, with 8 bases fitting TRBD1. CDR3 length: 14 residues. Trimming removed 3 bases from V and 5 bases from J; junction bases left unmatched: 5. Germline-derived CDR1 and CDR2 are MNHEY and SMNVEV (reference sequence). The CDR3, as DNA: TGTGCCAGCAGTTTTGGGGACAGGAGCGAGACCCAGTACTTC. It codes for CASSFGDRSETQYF.

The chain recombines TRBV5-6 with TRBJ2-7; 8 nucleotides agree with TRBD1. V was pared by 3 bases and J by 5 bases, with 7 bases of the junction left unmatched. Per the germline V gene, CDR1 is SGHDT and CDR2 is YYEEEE. The CDR3 totals 14 residues. CDR3 protein: CASSWDRQENEQYF. In DNA form, the CDR3 reads TGTGCCAGCAGCTGGGACAGGCAGGAAAACGAGCAGTACTTC.

This clonotype has more than one count but fewer than ten. J is TRBJ1-5 and V is TRBV5-1; D not resolved. CDR1 and CDR2 from the germline V gene are SGHRS and YFSETQ. This CDR3 has 13 amino acids. Trimming cost V 0 bases and J 6 bases, with 7 bases left between them. The CDR3 nucleotides read TGCGCCAGCAGCTTGGGGCGAGGTCAGCCCCAGCATTTT. Translating gives CASSLGRGQPQHF.

This clonotype was seen just once. The chain has TRBV2 and TRBJ2-7; no clear D. The CDR3 loop spans 11 amino acids. The germline V gene has CDR1 SNHLY and CDR2 FYNNEI. Trimming took off 9 bases at V and 8 bases at J, with 14 bases between the two ends. CDR3 nucleotides: TGTGCCAGTCCGGGCCCCGTGAAGCAGTACGTC. It specifies CASPGPVKQYV.

This chain links TRBV27 with TRBJ1-1; D not resolved. Germline V gene data show CDR1 as MNHEY and CDR2 as SMNVEV (reference sequence). The length of the CDR3 is 14 residues. The V end was cut by 5 bases, the J end by 1 base, with 11 bases between. The CDR3 spells CASSIASRNTEAFF. The CDR3 nucleotides read TGTGCCAGCAGTATAGCCTCGCGGAACACTGAAGCTTTCTTT.

The rearrangement uses TRBV4-1 and TRBJ1-5; D is unresolved. CDR1 is MGHRA and CDR2 is YSYEKL in the germline V gene. V gave up 4 bases and J gave up 0 bases, with 16 bases separating them. The CDR3 is 17 amino acids. The CDR3 coding sequence is TGCGCCAGCAGCCCTATATCGGGCGACTATAGCAATCAGCCCCAGCATTTT. Translating gives CASSPISGDYSNQPQHF.

This rearrangement joins TRBV18 to TRBJ1-5, with 9 positions matching TRBD1. V gave up 4 bases and J gave up 3 bases; unmatched junction bases: 4. The CDR3 spans 15 residues. Germline assignment: CDR1 KGHSH and CDR2 LQKENI. In DNA, the CDR3 is TGTGCCAGCTCACAGGGGACAGGGTACAATCAGCCCCAGCATTTT. It codes for CASSQGTGYNQPQHF. Complete variable domain (other parts from reference TRBV18 and TRBJ1-5): NAGVMQNPRHLVRRRGQEARLRCSPMKGHSHVYWYRQLPEEGLKFMVYLQKENIIDESGMPKERFSAEFPKEGPSILRIQQVVRGDSAAYFCASSQGTGYNQPQHFGDGTRLSIL.

The chain combines TRBV10-3 with TRBJ2-1, with TRBD2 matching over 7 bases. Germline-derived CDR1 and CDR2 are ENHRY and SYGVKD. The CDR3 consists of 16 residues. V trimming: 2 bases; J trimming: 4 bases; junction bases outside the gene matches: 8. The CDR3 is CAISEAAGRPYNEQFF. CDR3 DNA: TGTGCCATCAGTGAGGCAGCGGGGCGACCTTACAATGAGCAGTTCTTC.

This sequence joins TRBV19 and TRBJ2-5, with 7 positions matching TRBD1. V was clipped by 9 bases and J by 0 bases; unmatched bases: 10. The germline gives CDR1 LNHDA, CDR2 SQIVND (reference sequence). This CDR3 is built from 15 residues. The CDR3 DNA follows: TGTGCCAGCTCATTAGGGACAGACTACCAAGAGACCCAGTACTTC. The encoded protein is CASSLGTDYQETQYF.